This T cell receptor beta chain was obtained from a study of yellow fever vaccine responses in identical twins. TCRdb fed the RT-PCR reads into MiXCR, producing one record per CDR3 protein. The table includes approximately 20,000 distinct CDR3 sequences, 65% to 75% detected once. Remarks on this clonotype: Its target is unknown.

General study results and limits: Reported findings indicate that twins' vaccine T cell responses seemed partially convergent, partially personalized.

Germline V gives CDR1 MNHNS, CDR2 SASEGT. V gave up 4 bases and J gave up 1 base, with 10 bases separating them. The CDR3 loop spans 14 amino acids. The TCR was taken from a woman aged 18-35 years who received the yellow fever vaccine. This chain uses TRBV6-1 with TRBJ1-1; D remains unclear. Source: T cells from blood (PBMCs), unsorted or a sorted subset (not recorded which), taken before or after yellow fever vaccination (not recorded which). The CDR3 loop reads CASSVVAGNTEAFF. DNA for the CDR3: TGTGCCAGCAGTGTGGTGGCGGGGAACACTGAAGCTTTCTTT.